The T cell receptor (beta chain) under discussion was sequenced for a study of blood T cell repertoires in COVID-19 (dated by TCRdb to about 2020). With regard to the full study: Collaborator samples came from the United States, Italy and Spain and covered acute and convalescent phases of COVID-19. The prospective study material was composed of cDNA or gDNA derived from T cells, B-cell-depleted T cells, or PBMCs. The dataset comprised deeply sampled blood TCRbeta repertoires from subjects exposed to, actively infected with, or recovered from COVID-19. The repertoires were released in a freely available public database intended as a resource for research on the immune response to SARS-CoV-2. The samples were drawn from two sources: the first 160 participants of the ongoing ImmuneRACE study, and some 1,300 subjects contributed by 6 global collaborators. Nearly every sample came with metadata listing a de-identified subject ID, COVID-19 status, age in years and sex. Where HLA class I and class II types were available, the types were taken from metadata supplied by the sample provider, not from assay-based typing.

TCRbeta CDR3 regions were amplified from genomic DNA using the immunoSEQ Assay, a bias-controlled multiplex PCR. Concerning the study's data processing: The number of nucleated cells in each sample was estimated from the amplification of reference gene primers within the assay. To quantify the absolute abundance of each unique TCRbeta CDR3 rearrangement, sequence reads were collapsed and filtered. For each sample, productive Simpson clonality was calculated as the square root of Simpson's diversity index over productive rearrangements. The source is immuneACCESS, and TCRdb retained only in-frame sequences with V and J called. Part of the clones is not carried over; for the studies checked, unresolved V genes explain less than half of this, and the remainder is unexplained. V and J calls and clone size are copied from that table; D and trimming were computed from the DNA. The sample contains approximately 150,000 clones, 80% to 90% of them found a single time. Of the sample, 2.6% is held by the ten largest clones.

This clone was recorded once. This clone's antigen is unknown. Base qualities are not provided; no much larger clone lies one nucleotide away. CDR1 and CDR2 (SGHTA, FQGNSA) derive from the germline V gene. CDR3 length: 14 amino acids, cysteine to phenylalanine. Left in the record is the CDR3 DNA by itself, 42 bases read in frame from the first base. V sheds 5 bases and J sheds 6 bases, leaving 14 bases between their ends. On the study overall, not on this receptor specifically: Clinical and demographic metadata were provided uncurated, with the amount varying by source and participant.

Collaborating institutions collected whole blood in K2EDTA tubes following their own protocols. For TCRbeta analysis, collaborator samples were shipped as frozen whole blood, as isolated PBMCs, or as DNA extracted from either sample type. This receptor was obtained from a human donor with acute or convalescent COVID-19. The donor label of this sample is uncertain. Recombination connected TRBV7-2 to TRBJ1-5; the D segment cannot be called with confidence. Material for sequencing was peripheral blood. The nucleotide sequence is TGTGCCAGCAGCCTACCAGGTATAACTCAGCCCCAGCATTTT. Translated, it reads CASSLPGITQPQHF.